These 32 T cell receptor beta chains were sequenced from one sample in a study of blood T cell repertoires in COVID-19. Sequencing was performed with immunoSEQ multiplex PCR; in TCRdb, only in-frame clones are kept and a portion is missing. The profile shows 250,000 to 400,000 clones, more than 70% of them singletons. The sequenced sample consisted of peripheral blood. All receptors derive from a woman in her 30s with COVID-19, enrolled during active disease.

The chain carries TRBV12-3 or TRBV12-4 and TRBJ2-3; D is undetermined. V shed 6 bases and J shed 4 bases, with 5 bases lying between them. The CDR3 extends over 11 amino acids. CDR3 loop: CASRGPDTQYF. CDR3 bases: TGTGCCAGCAGGGGCCCAGATACGCAGTATTTT.

This rearrangement joins TRBV4-1 to TRBJ1-1, with TRBD1 identical over 8 bases. V shed 1 base and J 0 bases; nucleotides not matched to a gene: 7. The CDR3 runs 17 residues. Germline V gene data show CDR1 as MGHRA and CDR2 as YSYEKL. The CDR3 DNA reads as TGCGCCAGCAGCCAAGTAGTCGGACAGGGTTTGAACACTGAAGCTTTCTTT. This encodes CASSQVVGQGLNTEAFF.

This chain links TRBV4-1 with TRBJ1-5, with TRBD1 identical over 7 bases. J was trimmed by 7 bases and V by 0 bases; bases with no gene match: 6. Germline V gene lookup returns CDR1 MGHRA and CDR2 YSYEKL. The CDR3 totals 15 residues. The CDR3 bases are TGCGCCAGCAGCCAAGATATGACAGGGCTCCAGCCCCAGCATTTT. Translated: CASSQDMTGLQPQHF.

This chain links TRBV2 with TRBJ1-4; no reliable D call. V was trimmed by 8 bases and J by 5 bases, leaving 9 bases between them. Germline CDR1 is SNHLY and CDR2 is FYNNEI. The CDR3 extends over 12 amino acids. The chain's CDR3 is CASGHPNEKLFF. DNA for the CDR3: TGTGCCAGCGGGCATCCCAATGAAAAACTGTTTTTT.

The V call is TRBV3-1 (or the pseudogene TRBV3-2), the J call TRBJ2-3; 8 nucleotides line up with TRBD2. CDR1 is LGHDT and CDR2 is YNNKEL in the germline V gene (reference sequence). The CDR3 runs 15 residues. Trimming took 6 bases from V and 6 from J; bases not matched to a gene: 11. CDR3 protein: CASRRSGALRDTQYF. The CDR3 DNA reads TGTGCCAGCAGGCGTAGCGGGGCTTTACGTGATACGCAGTATTTT.

The gene calls are TRBV4-3 and TRBJ2-3; no firm D call. CDR1 and CDR2 from the germline V gene are LGHNA and YSLEER. The length of the CDR3 is 15 residues. Trimming cost V 0 bases and J 3 bases, with 10 bases left between them. CDR3 nucleotides: TGCGCCAGCAGCCAAGATCGGTCTTCTACAGATACGCAGTATTTT. It is translated as CASSQDRSSTDTQYF.

This chain connects TRBV12-3 or TRBV12-4 to TRBJ2-7; 9 nucleotides match TRBD1. With V trimmed by 6 bases and J by 4 bases, 4 bases remained unmatched. The CDR3 is 13 amino acids. The CDR3 protein is CASRGQGRYEQYF. CDR3 in DNA: TGTGCCAGCAGAGGACAGGGGCGATACGAGCAGTACTTC.

The CDR3 sequence: CASSPTVSEQYF. CDR3 coding DNA: TGTGCCAGCTCACCCACAGTTTCCGAGCAGTACTTC. The chain joins TRBV18 to TRBJ2-7; D is undetermined. The CDR3 loop spans 12 amino acids. Per germline, CDR1 KGHSH and CDR2 LQKENI. The V and J ends lost 3 bases and 6 bases respectively, with 9 bases between them.

This clone was observed a few times. The J gene is TRBJ2-3, the V gene TRBV28, with 15 positions matching TRBD2. The CDR3 length is 19 residues. CDR1 and CDR2 (germline): MDHEN, SYDVKM. The V and J ends lost 5 bases and 3 bases, in that order; junction bases with no gene match: 12. The CDR3 spells CASSPPGLAGGGLTDTQYF. CDR3 bases: TGTGCCAGCAGTCCTCCGGGACTAGCGGGGGGCGGACTTACAGATACGCAGTATTTT.

The rearrangement joins TRBV30 to TRBJ1-5; no definite D call. Trimming took 2 bases from V and 0 from J, leaving 8 bases between them. The CDR3 extends over 14 amino acids. CDR1 is GTSNPN and CDR2 is SVGIG in the germline V gene (reference sequence). The CDR3 loop is CAWSLLYSNQPQHF. The CDR3 region has the DNA TGTGCCTGGAGTTTGCTATATAGCAATCAGCCCCAGCATTTT.

The table lists this clone with a count of one. This chain connects TRBV14 to TRBJ1-1, with a tentative D call TRBD1 (6 bases). V gave up 1 base and J gave up 4 bases, with 16 bases separating them. The CDR3 covers 16 residues. Germline V gene sequence: CDR1 SGHDN, CDR2 FVKESK. The CDR3 sequence: CASSQVIRGAGTEAFF. DNA of the CDR3: TGTGCCAGCAGCCAAGTTATACGGGGGGCCGGCACTGAAGCTTTCTTT.

The V call is TRBV7-9, the J call TRBJ2-1; D is unresolved. This CDR3 is 12 amino acids long. V was shortened by 4 bases and J by 5 bases, with 6 bases between the two germline ends. Germline V gene sequence: CDR1 SEHNR, CDR2 FQNEAQ (reference sequence). Here the CDR3 reads CASSYQDNEQFF. The DNA of the CDR3 is TGTGCCAGCAGCTACCAGGACAATGAGCAGTTCTTC.

The chain is built from TRBV24-1 and TRBJ1-1, with 7 bases fitting TRBD1. The length of the CDR3 is 13 residues. J was trimmed by 1 base and V by 10 bases; bases with no gene match: 5. Germline CDR1 and CDR2: KGHDR and SFDVKD. The CDR3 here is CATRDSGNTEAFF. Written as DNA, the CDR3 is TGTGCCACTAGGGACAGCGGGAACACTGAAGCTTTCTTT.

In DNA form, the CDR3 reads TGTGCCAGCAGCCAACTTCGGGGAGTAGAGCAGTTCTTC. Translation gives CASSQLRGVEQFF. The V gene is TRBV14, the J gene TRBJ2-1; a weak D match, TRBD2 (5 bases). Trimming stripped 2 bases from V and 10 bases from J, with 12 bases between. CDR3 size: 13 residues. From germline, CDR1 is SGHDN and CDR2 FVKESK.

The gene calls are TRBV6-5 and TRBJ1-4; a possible D gene is TRBD1 (5 bases). This CDR3 contains 15 residues. The V gene's germline CDR1 is MNHEY and CDR2 SVGAGI. Trimming removed 6 bases from V and 3 bases from J, with 14 bases in between. DNA of the CDR3: TGTGCCAGCAGACCCAGGACAAATCCTAATGAAAAACTGTTTTTT. This translates into CASRPRTNPNEKLFF.

The CDR3 here is CASSQGAAQYF. The CDR3 region has the DNA TGTGCCAGCAGCCAAGGAGCGGCTCAGTACTTC. J is TRBJ2-5 and V is TRBV3-1 (or the pseudogene TRBV3-2); perhaps TRBD2 as D (5 bases). CDR1 is LGHDT and CDR2 is YNNKEL in the germline V gene (reference sequence). Trimming took 1 base from V and 11 from J, leaving 8 bases between them. This CDR3 region has 11 residues.

This clone was seen at least ten times. V gene TRBV7-8 combines with J gene TRBJ1-5, with D perhaps TRBD1 (5 bases). CDR1 is SGHVS, CDR2 FQNEAQ, per germline. V lost 5 bases and J 0 bases, leaving 17 bases between the germline ends. This CDR3 spans 17 amino acids. The chain's CDR3 is CASSISGGPNSNQPQHF. The CDR3, as DNA: TGTGCCAGCAGCATAAGCGGGGGTCCTAATAGCAATCAGCCCCAGCATTTT.

The V and J genes are TRBV18 and TRBJ2-7; 7 nucleotides agree with TRBD1. The CDR3 has 15 amino acids. The V segment lost 4 bases and the J segment 3 bases; nucleotides outside the gene matches: 9. Per the germline V gene, CDR1 is KGHSH and CDR2 is LQKENI. The CDR3 DNA sequence: TGTGCCAGCTCACTCCGGACAGGTCTGAACTACGAGCAGTACGTC. It yields the protein CASSLRTGLNYEQYV.

The chain uses TRBV3-1 (or the pseudogene TRBV3-2) and TRBJ2-3; TRBD2 matches at 8 bases. The CDR3 sequence is 15 residues long. J gave up 4 bases and V 3 bases, and 6 bases lay outside the gene matches. Germline CDR1 LGHDT, CDR2 YNNKEL (reference sequence). The CDR3 DNA sequence: TGTGCCAGCAGCCAGGGCGGGGGGATCGCAGATACGCAGTATTTT. Encoded protein: CASSQGGGIADTQYF.

The table lists this clone with a count of one. This sequence joins TRBV5-1 and TRBJ2-7; 9 nucleotides line up with TRBD2. With 2 bases clipped from V and 0 bases from J, the junction kept 9 bases outside the gene matches. CDR1 is SGHRS and CDR2 is YFSETQ in the germline V gene. The CDR3 is made up of 17 amino acids. The CDR3 is CASSFNGGRGGSYEQYF. The CDR3 nucleotides read TGCGCCAGCAGCTTCAACGGCGGGCGGGGGGGCTCCTACGAGCAGTACTTC.

The V call is TRBV6-5, the J call TRBJ1-1; D is unresolved. V was shortened by 7 bases and J by 2 bases, with 14 bases between the two germline ends. Germline loops: CDR1 MNHEY, CDR2 SVGAGI. This CDR3 region has 14 residues. The CDR3 region has the DNA TGTGCCAGCACCGCGGGAGTGGCCAACACTGAAGCTTTCTTT. It encodes CASTAGVANTEAFF.

This rearrangement joins TRBV3-1 (or the pseudogene TRBV3-2) to TRBJ2-7; TRBD1 might be the D (6 bases). This CDR3 spans 13 amino acids. Per the germline V gene, CDR1 is LGHDT and CDR2 is YNNKEL (reference sequence). V dropped 4 bases and J dropped 2 bases, with 9 bases sitting between them. CDR3 DNA: TGTGCCAGCAGCCGCCAGGGGACCTACGAGCAGTACTTC. This translates into CASSRQGTYEQYF.

The V and J genes are TRBV7-3 and TRBJ2-1; TRBD1 matches at 7 bases. Germline-derived CDR1 and CDR2 are SGHTA and FQGTGA. The length of the CDR3 is 15 residues. Germline trimming cut 3 bases from V and 0 bases from J; bases unmatched to any gene: 2. The CDR3 is CASSLTGSSYNEQFF. The CDR3 nucleotides read TGTGCCAGCAGCTTGACAGGGAGCTCCTACAATGAGCAGTTCTTC.

The V and J genes are TRBV15 and TRBJ1-1; 7 bases align to TRBD1. The CDR3 length is 14 residues. The V gene's germline CDR1 is LNHNV and CDR2 YYDKDF (reference sequence). V trimming: 5 bases; J trimming: 0 bases; junction bases outside the gene matches: 3. The CDR3 sequence is CATSGDRVNTEAFF. The CDR3 nucleotides read TGTGCCACCAGCGGCGACAGGGTGAACACTGAAGCTTTCTTT.

Concerning this clone: In the same sample, other DNA sequences code for this CDR3. The rearrangement links TRBV5-1 to TRBJ2-7; a weak D match, TRBD2 (6 bases). V was pared by 5 bases and J by 4 bases, with 10 bases between. Germline CDR1 is SGHRS and CDR2 is YFSETQ. This CDR3 is 12 amino acids long. This chain's CDR3 is CASSVGGYEQYF. In DNA, the CDR3 is TGCGCCAGCAGTGTGGGAGGTTACGAGCAGTACTTC.

Here the CDR3 DNA reads TGTGCCAGCAAGGACAGTGAGAGCTCCTACGAGCAGTACTTC. Translated, it gives CASKDSESSYEQYF. The chain combines TRBV2 with TRBJ2-7; D possibly corresponds to TRBD1 (6 bases). V was clipped by 7 bases and J by 0 bases, with 13 bases between them. The CDR3 covers 14 residues. CDR1 and CDR2 from the germline V gene are SNHLY and FYNNEI. Variable domain in full (rest from reference TRBV2 and TRBJ2-7): EPEVTQTPSHQVTQMGQEVILRCVPISNHLYFYWYRQILGQKVEFLVSFYNNEISEKSEIFDDQFSVERPDGSNFTLKIRSTKLEDSAMYFCASKDSESSYEQYFGPGTRLTVT.

CDR3 nucleotides: TGTGCCAGCAGTTACACGACAGTTTTCCCCTACGAGCAGTACTTC. Encoded protein: CASSYTTVFPYEQYF. The genes are TRBV6-2 or TRBV6-3 and TRBJ2-7, with a tentative D call TRBD1 (5 bases). V lost 2 bases and J 2 bases, leaving 13 bases between the germline ends. Per germline, CDR1 MNHEY and CDR2 SVGEGT. The CDR3 runs to 15 residues.

In this sample, this clone turned up a few times. The J gene is TRBJ1-2, the V gene TRBV11-2; 7 positions match TRBD1. This CDR3 is built from 13 residues. Trimming cost V 4 bases and J 6 bases; bases outside gene matches: 5. CDR1 is SGHAT and CDR2 is FQNNGV in the germline V gene. The DNA for the CDR3 is TGTGCCAGCAGCTCGGACAGGTTGGATGGCTACACCTTC. Protein sequence: CASSSDRLDGYTF.

The V call is TRBV6-5, the J call TRBJ1-5; unclear D gene. V shed 6 bases and J shed 9 bases, with 15 bases lying between them. This CDR3 is built from 13 residues. In germline, CDR1 is MNHEY, CDR2 SVGAGI. The CDR3 DNA reads as TGTGCCAGCAGCCTGGGAGGAAGCCGGCCCCAGCATTTT. Amino acids: CASSLGGSRPQHF.

This sequence joins TRBV24-1 and TRBJ2-2; TRBD2 agrees at 13 bases. CDR1 KGHDR and CDR2 SFDVKD come from the germline V gene. The J segment lost 5 bases and the V segment lost 2 bases, leaving 7 bases of the junction unmatched. The CDR3 contains 18 residues. The CDR3 bases are TGTGCCACCAGTGATTCAGGACTAGCGGGGGCACGTACCGGGGAGCTGTTTTTT. Amino acids: CATSDSGLAGARTGELFF.

The CDR3 sequence: CAISELAGGQETQYF. The DNA for the CDR3 is TGTGCCATCAGTGAGTTGGCAGGGGGGCAAGAGACCCAGTACTTC. The chain carries TRBV10-3 and TRBJ2-5, with D tentatively TRBD1 (7 bases). The CDR3 is 15 amino acids. Germline lookup yields CDR1 ENHRY and CDR2 SYGVKD. Between the trimmed V and J ends, which lost 1 base and 2 bases, there was a span of 11 bases.

This chain uses TRBV14 with TRBJ1-5; D not resolved. CDR1 is SGHDN and CDR2 is FVKESK in the germline V gene. The ends were cut back, 1 base at V and 4 bases at J, with 11 bases in the middle. The CDR3 is made up of 15 amino acids. The CDR3 coding sequence is TGTGCCAGCAGCCAAGTTAAGCTTTGGAATCAGCCCCAGCATTTT. This encodes CASSQVKLWNQPQHF.